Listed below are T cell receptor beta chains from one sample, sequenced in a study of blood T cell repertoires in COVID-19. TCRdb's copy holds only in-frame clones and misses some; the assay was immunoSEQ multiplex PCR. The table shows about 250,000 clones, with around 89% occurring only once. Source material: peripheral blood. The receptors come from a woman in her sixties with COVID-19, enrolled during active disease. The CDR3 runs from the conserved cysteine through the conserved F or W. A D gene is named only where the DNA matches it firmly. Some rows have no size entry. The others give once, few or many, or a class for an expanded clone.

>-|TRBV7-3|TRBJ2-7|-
CASSLMPGYEQYF
TGTGCCAGCAGCTTAATGCCGGGTTACGAGCAGTACTTC
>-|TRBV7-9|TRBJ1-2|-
CASSPDSYGYTF
TGTGCCAGCAGCCCTGACAGCTATGGCTACACCTTC
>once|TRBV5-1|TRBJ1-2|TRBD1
CASSPRTGGNYGYTF
TGCGCCAGCAGCCCAAGGACAGGGGGCAACTATGGCTACACCTTC
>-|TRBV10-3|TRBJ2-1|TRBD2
CAISDVRGVSNEQFF
TGTGCCATCAGTGATGTTCGGGGGGTTTCAAATGAGCAGTTCTTC
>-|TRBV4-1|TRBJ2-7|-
CASSQPWAGTTYEQYF
TGCGCCAGCAGCCAACCTTGGGCGGGGACCACCTACGAGCAGTACTTC
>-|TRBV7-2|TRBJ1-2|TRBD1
CASNRQGSNYGYTF
TGTGCCAGCAACAGACAGGGGTCTAACTATGGCTACACCTTC
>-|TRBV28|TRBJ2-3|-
CASRGGDTQYF
TGTGCCAGCAGAGGGGGTGATACGCAGTATTTT
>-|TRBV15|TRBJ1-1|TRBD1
CATSRAGTGGTEAFF
TGTGCCACCAGCAGAGCTGGGACAGGGGGCACTGAAGCTTTCTTT
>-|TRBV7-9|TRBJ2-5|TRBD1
CASRPEGARETQYF
TGTGCCAGCAGGCCAGAGGGGGCTAGGGAGACCCAGTACTTC
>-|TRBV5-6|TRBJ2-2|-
CASSRYDSRGANTGELFF
TGTGCCAGCAGCCGTTATGACTCGCGAGGCGCGAACACCGGGGAGCTGTTTTTT
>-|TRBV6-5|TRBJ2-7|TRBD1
CASSPDRGVYREQYF
TGTGCCAGCAGCCCCGACAGGGGGGTATATCGCGAGCAGTACTTC
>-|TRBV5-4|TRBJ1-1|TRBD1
CASSFPGQGFRITEAFF
TGTGCCAGCAGCTTCCCGGGACAGGGGTTTCGTATCACTGAAGCTTTCTTT
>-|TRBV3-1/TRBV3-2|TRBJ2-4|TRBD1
CASSPNDRGIQYF
TGTGCCAGCAGCCCTAATGACAGGGGCATTCAGTACTTC
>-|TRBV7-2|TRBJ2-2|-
CASSSPRLVGRTGELFF
TGTGCCAGCAGCTCCCCCCGACTAGTTGGCCGCACCGGGGAGCTGTTTTTT
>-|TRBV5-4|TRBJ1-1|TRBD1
CASSLRQGGWSEAFF
TGTGCCAGCAGCTTAAGACAGGGAGGTTGGTCTGAAGCTTTCTTT